This TCR beta chain was captured by sequencing in a study of OX40 agonist ivuxolimab in advanced cancers. Study information: Ivuxolimab was delivered to patients intravenously every 2 weeks at doses spanning 0.01 to 10 mg/kg. People in dose escalation had one of these cancers: hepatocellular carcinoma, melanoma, renal cell or head and neck cancer. Averaging roughly 60 years in age, with a range of roughly 20 to 90, the cohort was 65% to 90% male. Three individuals attained partial responses, comprising one hepatocellular carcinoma case and two cutaneous melanoma cases.

Clones were read by immunoSEQ multiplex PCR, and TCRdb kept only the in-frame ones, dropping some. The profile shows about 82,000 clones, approximately 86% of them singletons. V shed 5 bases and J shed 4 bases, with 9 bases lying between them. The CDR3 runs 11 residues. Germline lookup yields CDR1 SQVTM and CDR2 ANQGSEA. This sequence was found in an adult with an advanced solid tumor such as melanoma, head and neck, liver or kidney cancer. Sequencing was performed on CD4+ or CD8+ T cells sorted from blood, taken in a trial of the OX40 agonist ivuxolimab. This chain joins TRBV29-1 and TRBJ2-7, with no clear D. The CDR3 sequence is CSVKGSYEQYF. The CDR3 DNA is TGCAGCGTTAAGGGTTCTTACGAGCAGTACTTC.